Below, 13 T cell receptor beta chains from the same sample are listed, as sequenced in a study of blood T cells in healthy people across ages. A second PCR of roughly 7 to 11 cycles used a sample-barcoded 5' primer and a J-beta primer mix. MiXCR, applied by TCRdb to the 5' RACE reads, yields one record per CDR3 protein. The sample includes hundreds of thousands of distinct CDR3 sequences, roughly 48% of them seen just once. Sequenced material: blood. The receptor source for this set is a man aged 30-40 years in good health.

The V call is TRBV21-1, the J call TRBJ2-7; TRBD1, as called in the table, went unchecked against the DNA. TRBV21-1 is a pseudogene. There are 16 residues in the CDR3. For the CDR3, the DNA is TGTGCCAGCAGCAAAATGACAGCGGGAGGCTCCTACGAGCAGTACTTC. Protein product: CASSKMTAGGSYEQYF.

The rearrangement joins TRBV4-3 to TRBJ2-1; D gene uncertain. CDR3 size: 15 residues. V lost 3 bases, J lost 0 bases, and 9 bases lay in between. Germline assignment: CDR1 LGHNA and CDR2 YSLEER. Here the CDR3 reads CASSQSQSSYNEQFF. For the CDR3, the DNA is TGCGCCAGCAGCCAGTCACAGAGCTCCTACAATGAGCAGTTCTTC.

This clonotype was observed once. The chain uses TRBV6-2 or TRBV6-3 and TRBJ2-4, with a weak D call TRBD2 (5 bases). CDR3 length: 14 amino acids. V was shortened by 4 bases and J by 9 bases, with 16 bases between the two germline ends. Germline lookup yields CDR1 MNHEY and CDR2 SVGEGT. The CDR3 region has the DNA TGTGCCAGCAGTTCTGCGGGTTTCCAAAGCATTCAGTACTTC. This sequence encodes CASSSAGFQSIQYF.

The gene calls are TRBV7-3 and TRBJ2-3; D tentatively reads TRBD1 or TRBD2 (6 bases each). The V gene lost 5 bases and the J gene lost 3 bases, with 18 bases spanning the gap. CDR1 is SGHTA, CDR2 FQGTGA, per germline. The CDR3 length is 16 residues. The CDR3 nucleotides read TGTGCCAGCAGCCAAGGGCCAGGGGAGGCGACAGATACGCAGTATTTT. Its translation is CASSQGPGEATDTQYF.

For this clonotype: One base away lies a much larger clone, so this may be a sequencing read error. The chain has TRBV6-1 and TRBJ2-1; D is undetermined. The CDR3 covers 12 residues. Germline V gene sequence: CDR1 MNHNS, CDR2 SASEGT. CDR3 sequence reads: CTSKAEYNEQFF. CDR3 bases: TGTACCAGCAAGGCAGAGTACAATGAGCAGTTCTTC.

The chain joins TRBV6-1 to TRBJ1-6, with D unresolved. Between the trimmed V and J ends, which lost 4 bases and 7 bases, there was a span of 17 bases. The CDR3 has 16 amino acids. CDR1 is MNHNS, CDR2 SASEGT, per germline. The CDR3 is CASSAEGGLGNSPLHF. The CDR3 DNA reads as TGTGCCAGCAGTGCTGAGGGAGGCTTGGGGAATTCACCCCTCCACTTT.

This chain's CDR3 is CASSLTVGRTSGRSTDTQYF. The CDR3 nucleotides read TGCGCCAGCAGCCTCACGGTCGGGAGAACTAGCGGGAGAAGCACAGATACGCAGTATTTT. V is TRBV4-3 and J is TRBJ2-3; 11 bases agree with TRBD2. The CDR3 has 20 residues. Trimming at V came to 4 bases and at J to 0 bases, leaving 15 bases not matched to a gene. Per germline, CDR1 LGHNA and CDR2 YSLEER.

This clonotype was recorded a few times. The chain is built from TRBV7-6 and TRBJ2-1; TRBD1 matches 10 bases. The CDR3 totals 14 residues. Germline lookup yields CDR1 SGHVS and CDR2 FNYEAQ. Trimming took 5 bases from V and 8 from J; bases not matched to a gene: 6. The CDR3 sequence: CASSMDRGVHEQFF. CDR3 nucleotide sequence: TGTGCCAGCAGCATGGACAGGGGGGTCCATGAGCAGTTCTTC. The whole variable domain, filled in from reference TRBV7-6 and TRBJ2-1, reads GAGVSQSPRYKVTKRGQDVALRCDPISGHVSLYWYRQALGQGPEFLTYFNYEAQQDKSGLPNDRFSAERPEGSISTLTIQRTEQRDSAMYRCASSMDRGVHEQFFGPGTRLTVL.

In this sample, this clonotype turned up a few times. DNA of the CDR3: TGCGCCAGCAGCTTACAGGGGGCAACGGCCAAAAACATTCAGTACTTC. Translation gives CASSLQGATAKNIQYF. The chain couples TRBV5-1 to TRBJ2-4; 9 positions agree with TRBD1. The CDR3 is made up of 16 amino acids. From germline, CDR1 is SGHRS and CDR2 YFSETQ. The V segment lost 2 bases and the J segment 1 base; nucleotides outside the gene matches: 4.

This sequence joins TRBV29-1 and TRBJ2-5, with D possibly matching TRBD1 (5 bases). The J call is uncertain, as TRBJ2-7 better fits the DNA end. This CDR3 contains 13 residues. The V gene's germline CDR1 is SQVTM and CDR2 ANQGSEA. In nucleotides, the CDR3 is TGCAGCGTCACGACCAGGGCGTTTTACGAGCAGTACTTC. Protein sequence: CSVTTRAFYEQYF.

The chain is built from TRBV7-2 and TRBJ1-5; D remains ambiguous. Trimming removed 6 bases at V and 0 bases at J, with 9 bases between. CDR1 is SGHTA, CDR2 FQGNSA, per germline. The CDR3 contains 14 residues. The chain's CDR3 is CASSPDYSNQPQHF. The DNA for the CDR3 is TGTGCCAGCAGTCCGGACTATAGCAATCAGCCCCAGCATTTT.

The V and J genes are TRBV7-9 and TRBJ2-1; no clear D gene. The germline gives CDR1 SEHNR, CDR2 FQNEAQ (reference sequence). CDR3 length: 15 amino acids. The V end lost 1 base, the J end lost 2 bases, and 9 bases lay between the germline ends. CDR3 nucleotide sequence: TGTGCCAGCAGCTTAGACCCAGGTCCCTACAATGAGCAGTTCTTC. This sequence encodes CASSLDPGPYNEQFF.

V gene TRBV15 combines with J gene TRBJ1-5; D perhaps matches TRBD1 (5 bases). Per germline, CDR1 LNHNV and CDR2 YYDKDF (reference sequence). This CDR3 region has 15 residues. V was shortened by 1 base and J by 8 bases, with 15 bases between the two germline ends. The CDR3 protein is CATSRAQGGSKPQHF. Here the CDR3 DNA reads TGTGCCACCAGCAGAGCCCAGGGAGGCAGCAAGCCCCAGCATTTT.